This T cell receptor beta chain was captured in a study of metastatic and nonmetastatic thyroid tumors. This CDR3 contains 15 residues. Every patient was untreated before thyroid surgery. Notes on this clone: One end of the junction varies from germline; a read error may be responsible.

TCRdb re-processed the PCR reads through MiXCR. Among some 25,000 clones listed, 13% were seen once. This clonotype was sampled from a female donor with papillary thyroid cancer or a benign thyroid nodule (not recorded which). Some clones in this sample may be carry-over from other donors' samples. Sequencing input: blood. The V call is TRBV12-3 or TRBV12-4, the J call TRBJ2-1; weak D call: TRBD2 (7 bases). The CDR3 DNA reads TGTGCCAGCAGTCCCAGGGGAGGGCCGGGGAATGATCAGCTCTTC. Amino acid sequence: CASSPRGGPGNDQLF.